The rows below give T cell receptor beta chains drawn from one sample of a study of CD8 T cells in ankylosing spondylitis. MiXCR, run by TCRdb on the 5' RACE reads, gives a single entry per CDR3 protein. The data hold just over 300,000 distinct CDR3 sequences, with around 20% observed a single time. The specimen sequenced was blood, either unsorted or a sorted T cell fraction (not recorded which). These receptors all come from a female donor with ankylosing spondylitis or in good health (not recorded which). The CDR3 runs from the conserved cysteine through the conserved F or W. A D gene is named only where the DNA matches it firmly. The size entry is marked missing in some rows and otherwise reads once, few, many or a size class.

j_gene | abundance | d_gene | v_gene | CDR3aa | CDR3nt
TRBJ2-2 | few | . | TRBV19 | CASSVGDNRGELFF | TGTGCCAGTAGCGTAGGGGACAATCGGGGGGAGCTGTTTTTT
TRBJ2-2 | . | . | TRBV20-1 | CSARRRNTGELFF | TGCAGTGCTCGAAGACGGAACACCGGGGAGCTGTTTTTT
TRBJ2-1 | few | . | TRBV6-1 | CASRHPGDYNEQFF | TGTGCCAGCAGACATCCAGGGGATTACAATGAGCAGTTCTTC
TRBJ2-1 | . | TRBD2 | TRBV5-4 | CASSWGTSGRVSYNEQFF | TGTGCCAGCAGCTGGGGGACTAGCGGGAGAGTTTCCTACAATGAGCAGTTCTTC
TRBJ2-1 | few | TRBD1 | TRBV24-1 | CATSDLGQGEENEQFF | TGTGCCACCAGTGATTTAGGACAGGGAGAGGAAAATGAGCAGTTCTTC
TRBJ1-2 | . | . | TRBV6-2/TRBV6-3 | CASSYSWGVGGYTF | TGTGCCAGCAGTTACTCCTGGGGAGTCGGCGGCTACACCTTC
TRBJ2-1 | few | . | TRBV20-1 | CSALIQTGYRNEQFF | TGCAGTGCCCTCATACAGACAGGCTACAGGAATGAGCAGTTCTTC
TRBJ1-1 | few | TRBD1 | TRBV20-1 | CSARPPTGSTEAFF | TGCAGTGCTAGACCCCCGACAGGGTCCACTGAAGCTTTCTTT
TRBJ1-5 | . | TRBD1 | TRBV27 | CASSSQGAQPQHF | TGTGCCAGCAGTTCTCAGGGGGCACAGCCCCAGCATTTT
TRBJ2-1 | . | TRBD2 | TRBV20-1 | CSASGRLAGGGWQQFF | TGCAGTGCTAGCGGGAGACTAGCGGGAGGGGGGTGGCAGCAGTTCTTC
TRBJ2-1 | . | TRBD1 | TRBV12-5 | CASGIGTGTNEQFF | TGTGCTAGTGGTATCGGGACAGGAACCAATGAGCAGTTCTTC
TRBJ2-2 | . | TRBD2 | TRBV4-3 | CASSQERGLAANTGELFF | TGCGCCAGCAGCCAAGAAAGGGGACTAGCGGCAAACACCGGGGAGCTGTTTTTT
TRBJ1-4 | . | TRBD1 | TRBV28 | CASSPAGQAEKLFF | TGTGCCAGCAGTCCTGCGGGACAGGCTGAAAAACTGTTTTTT
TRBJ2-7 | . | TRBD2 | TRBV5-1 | CASSFSGRGTYEQYF | TGCGCCAGCAGCTTTAGCGGGAGGGGAACCTACGAGCAGTACTTC
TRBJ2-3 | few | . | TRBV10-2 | CASSHGGGTAFVDTQYF | TGCGCCAGCAGTCACGGGGGGGGGACAGCCTTTGTAGATACGCAGTATTTT
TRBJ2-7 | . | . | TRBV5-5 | CASSFGGSLYEQYF | TGTGCCAGCAGCTTCGGCGGGTCCCTCTACGAGCAGTACTTC
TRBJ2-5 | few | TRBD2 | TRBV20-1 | CSAFRPAGIQETQYF | TGCAGTGCCTTTCGACCAGCGGGAATCCAAGAGACCCAGTACTTC
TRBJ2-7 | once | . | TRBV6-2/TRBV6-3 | CASSFGALDTRSLYEQYF | TGTGCCAGCAGTTTTGGGGCATTGGACACCCGCTCCCTCTACGAGCAGTACTTC
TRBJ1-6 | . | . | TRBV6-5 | CASSYEAGRGSPLHF | TGTGCCAGCAGTTACGAGGCAGGCAGAGGATCACCCCTCCACTTT
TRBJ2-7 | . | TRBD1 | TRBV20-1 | CSARSLDRVGYEQYF | TGCAGTGCTAGGTCCCTCGACAGGGTTGGCTACGAGCAGTACTTC
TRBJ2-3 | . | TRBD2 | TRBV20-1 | CSARAYSGRVTDTQYF | TGCAGTGCTAGAGCCTATAGCGGGAGAGTAACAGATACGCAGTATTTT
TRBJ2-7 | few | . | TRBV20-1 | CSAQDGGPTGYEQYF | TGCAGTGCCCAGGACGGGGGCCCCACCGGCTACGAGCAGTACTTC
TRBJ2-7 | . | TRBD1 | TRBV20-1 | CSAVRTGLYEQYF | TGCAGTGCTGTGCGGACAGGCCTCTACGAGCAGTACTTC
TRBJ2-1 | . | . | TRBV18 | CASSLANLRFNEQFF | TGTGCCAGCTCATTAGCGAATTTGAGGTTCAATGAGCAGTTCTTC
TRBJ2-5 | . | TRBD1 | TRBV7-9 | CASSGGQGGTETQYF | TGTGCCAGCAGCGGCGGACAGGGAGGAACGGAGACCCAGTACTTC
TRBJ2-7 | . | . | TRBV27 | CASSPSTGSVRQYF | TGTGCCAGCAGTCCTTCGACAGGATCGGTACGGCAGTACTTC
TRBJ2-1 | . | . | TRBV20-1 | CSARAPGVGNEQFF | TGCAGTGCTAGAGCTCCGGGGGTCGGCAATGAGCAGTTCTTC
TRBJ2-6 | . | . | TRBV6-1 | CASRGGVGKGSGANVLTF | TGTGCCAGCAGAGGCGGTGTGGGGAAGGGGTCTGGGGCCAACGTCCTGACTTTC
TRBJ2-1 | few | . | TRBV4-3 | CASSQVLLQGRAYNEQFF | TGCGCCAGCAGCCAAGTACTACTCCAGGGGAGGGCCTACAATGAGCAGTTCTTC
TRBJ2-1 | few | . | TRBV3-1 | CASSQGGGEQFF | TGTGCCAGCAGCCAAGGCGGAGGTGAGCAGTTCTTC
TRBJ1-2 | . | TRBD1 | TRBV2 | CASSVGTGGFGYGYTF | TGTGCCAGCAGTGTCGGGACAGGGGGTTTTGGCTATGGCTACACCTTC
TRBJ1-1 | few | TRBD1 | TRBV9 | CASSVTDRENTEAFF | TGTGCCAGCAGCGTTACGGACAGGGAGAACACTGAAGCTTTCTTT
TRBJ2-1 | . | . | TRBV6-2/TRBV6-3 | CASSYPEPNEQFF | TGTGCCAGCAGTTACCCCGAGCCGAATGAGCAGTTCTTC
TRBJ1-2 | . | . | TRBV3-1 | CASSQEIRIIF | TGTGCCAGCAGCCAAGAAATAAGGATCATCTTC
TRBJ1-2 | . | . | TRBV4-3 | CASSQEGGREGYTF | TGCGCCAGCAGCCAAGAGGGGGGGAGAGAAGGCTACACCTTC
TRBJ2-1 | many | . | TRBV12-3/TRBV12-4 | CASSRRTEQFF | TGTGCCAGCAGCCGTAGAACTGAGCAGTTCTTC
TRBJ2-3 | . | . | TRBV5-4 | CASSAPSHVADTQYF | TGTGCCAGCAGCGCCCCCAGCCACGTCGCAGATACGCAGTATTTT
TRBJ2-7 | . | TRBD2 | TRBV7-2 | CGSSYTSGSAYEQYF | TGTGGCAGCAGTTATACTAGCGGGAGTGCCTACGAGCAGTACTTC
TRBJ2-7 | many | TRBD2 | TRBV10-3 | CAISEPWVAGLPSEQYF | TGTGCCATCAGTGAGCCTTGGGTAGCGGGTTTACCCTCCGAGCAGTACTTC
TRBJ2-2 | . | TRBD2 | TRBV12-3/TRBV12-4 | CASIVAGGPGELFF | TGTGCCAGCATTGTAGCGGGAGGGCCCGGGGAGCTGTTTTTT
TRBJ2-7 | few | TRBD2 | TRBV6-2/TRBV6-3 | CASSYSGLAAYEQYF | TGTGCCAGCAGTTACTCCGGACTAGCGGCGTACGAGCAGTACTTC
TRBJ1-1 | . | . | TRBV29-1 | CSVVRGDRQAFF | TGCAGCGTTGTGAGGGGAGACAGGCAAGCTTTCTTT
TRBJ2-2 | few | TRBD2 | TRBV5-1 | CASRAGSVGELFF | TGCGCCAGCAGAGCGGGATCGGTCGGGGAGCTGTTTTTT
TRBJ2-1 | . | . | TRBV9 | CASSPRRTPGNEQFF | TGTGCCAGCAGCCCCAGACGGACCCCCGGGAATGAGCAGTTCTTC
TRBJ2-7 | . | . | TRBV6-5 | CASSYSGSDYEQYF | TGTGCCAGCAGTTACAGTGGTAGCGACTACGAGCAGTACTTC
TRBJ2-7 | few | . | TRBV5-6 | CASSLSHEQYF | TGTGCCAGCAGCTTGTCCCACGAGCAGTACTTC
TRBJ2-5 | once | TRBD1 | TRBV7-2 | CASSVTGTGGGETQYF | TGTGCCAGCAGCGTTACCGGGACAGGGGGGGGGGAGACCCAGTACTTC
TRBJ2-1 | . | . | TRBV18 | CASSPQTIEQFF | TGTGCCAGCTCACCACAGACGATTGAGCAGTTCTTC
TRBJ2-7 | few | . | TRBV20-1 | CSARENYEQYF | TGCAGTGCTAGGGAGAACTACGAGCAGTACTTC
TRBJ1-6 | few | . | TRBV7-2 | CASSPQRDSPLHF | TGTGCCAGCAGCCCCCAAAGGGATTCACCCCTCCACTTT
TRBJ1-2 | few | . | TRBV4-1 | CASSQDPEGADYTF | TGCGCCAGCAGCCAAGATCCAGAAGGGGCCGACTACACCTTC
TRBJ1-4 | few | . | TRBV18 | CASSFQSATNEKLFF | TGTGCCAGCTCGTTCCAGAGTGCAACTAATGAAAAACTGTTTTTT
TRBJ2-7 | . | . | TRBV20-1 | CSARAPGRGREQYF | TGCAGTGCTAGAGCCCCGGGCCGCGGTCGCGAGCAGTACTTC
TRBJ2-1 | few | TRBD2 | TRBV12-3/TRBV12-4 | CASTSLAGGTYNEQFF | TGTGCCAGCACCTCACTAGCGGGAGGAACCTACAATGAGCAGTTCTTC
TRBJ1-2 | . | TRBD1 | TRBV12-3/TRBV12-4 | CASSRAGGLGYGYTF | TGTGCCAGCAGCCGCGCAGGGGGTTTGGGCTATGGCTACACCTTC
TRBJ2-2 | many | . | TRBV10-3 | CAISEEVRHTGELFF | TGTGCCATCAGTGAGGAGGTCAGGCACACCGGGGAGCTGTTTTTT
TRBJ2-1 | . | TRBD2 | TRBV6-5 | CASSSGLAGDYNEQFF | TGTGCCAGCAGTTCCGGACTAGCGGGAGACTACAATGAGCAGTTCTTC
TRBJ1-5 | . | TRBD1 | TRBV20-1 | CSAITGVSNQPQHF | TGCAGTGCTATTACAGGGGTTAGCAATCAGCCCCAGCATTTT
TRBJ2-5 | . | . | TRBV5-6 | CASSFRTTAGETQYF | TGTGCCAGCAGCTTCAGGACAACCGCCGGGGAGACCCAGTACTTC
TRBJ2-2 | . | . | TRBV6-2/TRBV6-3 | CASSDRAPTGELFF | TGTGCCAGCAGCGACCGGGCCCCCACCGGGGAGCTGTTTTTT